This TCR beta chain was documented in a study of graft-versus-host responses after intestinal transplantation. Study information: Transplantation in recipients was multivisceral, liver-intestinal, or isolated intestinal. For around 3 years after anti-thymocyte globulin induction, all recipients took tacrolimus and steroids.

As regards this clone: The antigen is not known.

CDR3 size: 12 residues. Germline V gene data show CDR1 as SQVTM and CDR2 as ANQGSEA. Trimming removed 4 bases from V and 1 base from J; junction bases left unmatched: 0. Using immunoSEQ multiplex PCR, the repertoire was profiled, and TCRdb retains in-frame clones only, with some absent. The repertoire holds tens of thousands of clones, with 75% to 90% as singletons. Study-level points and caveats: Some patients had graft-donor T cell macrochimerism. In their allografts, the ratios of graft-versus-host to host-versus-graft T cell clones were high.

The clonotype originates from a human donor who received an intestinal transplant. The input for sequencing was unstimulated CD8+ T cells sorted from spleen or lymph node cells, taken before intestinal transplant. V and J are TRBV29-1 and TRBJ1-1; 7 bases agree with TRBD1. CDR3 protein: CSVAGGNTEAFF. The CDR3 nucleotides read TGCAGCGTTGCAGGGGGGAACACTGAAGCTTTCTTT.